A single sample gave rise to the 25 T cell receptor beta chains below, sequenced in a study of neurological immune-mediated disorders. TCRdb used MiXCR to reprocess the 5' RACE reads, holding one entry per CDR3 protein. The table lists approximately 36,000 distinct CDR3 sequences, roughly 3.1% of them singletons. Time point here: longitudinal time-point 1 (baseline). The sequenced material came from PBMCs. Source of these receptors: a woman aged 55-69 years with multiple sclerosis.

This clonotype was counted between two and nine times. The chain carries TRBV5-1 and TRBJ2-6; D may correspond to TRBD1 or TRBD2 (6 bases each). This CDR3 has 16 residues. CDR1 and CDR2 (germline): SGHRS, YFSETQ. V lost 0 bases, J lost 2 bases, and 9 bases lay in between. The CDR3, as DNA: TGCGCCAGCAGCTTGGAGGGGGGACCTGGGGCCAACGTCCTGACTTTC. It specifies CASSLEGGPGANVLTF. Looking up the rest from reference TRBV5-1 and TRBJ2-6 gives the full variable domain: KAGVTQTPRYLIKTRGQQVTLSCSPISGHRSVSWYQQTPGQGLQFLFEYFSETQRNKGNFPGRFSGRQFSNSRSEMNVSTLELGDSALYLCASSLEGGPGANVLTFGAGSRLTVL.

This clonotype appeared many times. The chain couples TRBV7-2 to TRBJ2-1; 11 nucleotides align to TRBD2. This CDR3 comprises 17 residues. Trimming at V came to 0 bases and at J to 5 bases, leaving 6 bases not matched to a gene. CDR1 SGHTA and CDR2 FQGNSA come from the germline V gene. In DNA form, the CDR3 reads TGTGCCAGCAGCTTAGCTTCCCCGGGACTAGCGGACAATGAGCAGTTCTTC. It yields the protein CASSLASPGLADNEQFF.

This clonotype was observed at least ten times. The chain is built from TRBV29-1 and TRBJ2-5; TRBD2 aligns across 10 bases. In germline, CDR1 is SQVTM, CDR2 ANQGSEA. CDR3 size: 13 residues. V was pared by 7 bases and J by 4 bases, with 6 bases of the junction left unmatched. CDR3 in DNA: TGCAGCGGATCTAGCGGGGGAGGAGAGACCCAGTACTTC. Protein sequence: CSGSSGGGETQYF.

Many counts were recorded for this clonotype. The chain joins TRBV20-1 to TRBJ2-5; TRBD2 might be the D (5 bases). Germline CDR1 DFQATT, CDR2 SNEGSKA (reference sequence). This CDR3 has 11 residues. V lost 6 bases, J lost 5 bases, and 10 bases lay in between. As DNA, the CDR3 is TGCAGTGCAAAGGGCGGGGAGACCCAGTACTTC. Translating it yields CSAKGGETQYF.

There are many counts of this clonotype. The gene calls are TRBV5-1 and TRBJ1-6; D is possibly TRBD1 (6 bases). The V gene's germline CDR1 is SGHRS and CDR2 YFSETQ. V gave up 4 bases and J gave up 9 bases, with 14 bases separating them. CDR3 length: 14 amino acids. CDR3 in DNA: TGCGCCAGCAGCCGGACAGAATCCATTTCACCCCTCCACTTT. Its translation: CASSRTESISPLHF.

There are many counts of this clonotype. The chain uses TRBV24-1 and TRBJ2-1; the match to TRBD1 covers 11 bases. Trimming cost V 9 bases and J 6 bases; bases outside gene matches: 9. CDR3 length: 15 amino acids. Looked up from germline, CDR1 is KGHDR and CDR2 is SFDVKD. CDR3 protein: CATRGQGALGNEQFF. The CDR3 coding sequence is TGTGCCACCCGCGGACAGGGGGCCCTCGGCAATGAGCAGTTCTTC.

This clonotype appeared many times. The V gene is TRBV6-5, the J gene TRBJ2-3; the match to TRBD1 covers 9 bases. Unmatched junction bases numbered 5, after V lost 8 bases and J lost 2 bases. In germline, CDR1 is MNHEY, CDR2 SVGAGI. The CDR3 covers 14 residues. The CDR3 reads CASGTGHPTDTQYF. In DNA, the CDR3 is TGTGCCAGCGGGACAGGGCACCCCACAGATACGCAGTATTTT.

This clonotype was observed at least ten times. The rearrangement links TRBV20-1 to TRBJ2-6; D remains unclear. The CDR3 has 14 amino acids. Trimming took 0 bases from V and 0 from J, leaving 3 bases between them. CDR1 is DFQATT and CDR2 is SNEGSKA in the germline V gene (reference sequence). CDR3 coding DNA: TGCAGTGCTAGAGAGTTCTCTGGGGCCAACGTCCTGACTTTC. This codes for CSAREFSGANVLTF.

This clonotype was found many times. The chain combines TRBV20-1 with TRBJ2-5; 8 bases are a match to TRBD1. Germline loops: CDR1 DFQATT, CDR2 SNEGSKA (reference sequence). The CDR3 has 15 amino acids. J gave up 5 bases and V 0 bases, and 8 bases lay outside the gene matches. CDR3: CSARDGNRGWETQYF. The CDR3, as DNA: TGCAGTGCTAGAGATGGCAACAGGGGGTGGGAGACCCAGTACTTC.

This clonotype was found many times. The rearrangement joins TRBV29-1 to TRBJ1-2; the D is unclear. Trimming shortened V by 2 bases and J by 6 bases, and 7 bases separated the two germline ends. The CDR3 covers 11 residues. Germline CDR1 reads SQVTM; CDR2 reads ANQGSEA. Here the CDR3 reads CSVERKDGYTF. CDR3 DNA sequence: TGCAGCGTTGAACGGAAGGATGGCTACACCTTC.

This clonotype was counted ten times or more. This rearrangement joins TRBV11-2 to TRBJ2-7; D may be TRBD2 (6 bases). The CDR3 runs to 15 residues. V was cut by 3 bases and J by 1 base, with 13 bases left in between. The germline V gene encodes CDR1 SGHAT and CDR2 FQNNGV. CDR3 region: CASSFRRGGSYEQYF. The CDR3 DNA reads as TGTGCCAGCAGCTTTCGGAGGGGCGGATCCTACGAGCAGTACTTC.

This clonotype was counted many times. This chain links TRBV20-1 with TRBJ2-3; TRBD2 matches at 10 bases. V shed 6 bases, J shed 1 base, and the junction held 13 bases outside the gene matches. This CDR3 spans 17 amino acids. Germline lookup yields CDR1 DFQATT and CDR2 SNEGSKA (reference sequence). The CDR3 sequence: CSAQQRGGGVGTDTQYF. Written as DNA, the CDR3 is TGCAGTGCCCAACAGCGGGGGGGCGGTGTGGGCACAGATACGCAGTATTTT.

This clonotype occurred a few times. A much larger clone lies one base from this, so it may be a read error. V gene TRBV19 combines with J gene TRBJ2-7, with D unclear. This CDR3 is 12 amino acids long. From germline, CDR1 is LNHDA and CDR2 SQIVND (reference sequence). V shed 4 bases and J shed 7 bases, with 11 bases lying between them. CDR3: CASSTPRKEQYF. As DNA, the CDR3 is TGTGCCAGTAGTACCCCCCGGAAAGAGCAGTACTTC.

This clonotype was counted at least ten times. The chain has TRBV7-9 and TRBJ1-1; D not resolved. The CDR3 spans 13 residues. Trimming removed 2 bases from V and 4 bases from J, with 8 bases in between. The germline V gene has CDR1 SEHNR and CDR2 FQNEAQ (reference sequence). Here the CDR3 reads CASSLRGFTEAFF. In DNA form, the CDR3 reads TGTGCCAGCAGCTTACGGGGTTTCACTGAAGCTTTCTTT.

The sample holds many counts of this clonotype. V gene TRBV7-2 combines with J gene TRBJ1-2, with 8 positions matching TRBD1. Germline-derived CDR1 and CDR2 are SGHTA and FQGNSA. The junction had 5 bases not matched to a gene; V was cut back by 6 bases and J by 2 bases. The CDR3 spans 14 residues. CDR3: CASSSDRANYGYTF. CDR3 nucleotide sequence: TGTGCCAGCAGTTCGGACAGGGCCAACTATGGCTACACCTTC.

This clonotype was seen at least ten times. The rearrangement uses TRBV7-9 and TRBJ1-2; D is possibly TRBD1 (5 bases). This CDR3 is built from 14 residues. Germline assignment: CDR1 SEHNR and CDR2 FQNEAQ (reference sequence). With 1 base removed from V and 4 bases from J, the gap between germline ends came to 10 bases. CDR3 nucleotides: TGTGCCAGCAGCTTAGATGAGGGGTCCTATGGCTACACCTTC. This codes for CASSLDEGSYGYTF.

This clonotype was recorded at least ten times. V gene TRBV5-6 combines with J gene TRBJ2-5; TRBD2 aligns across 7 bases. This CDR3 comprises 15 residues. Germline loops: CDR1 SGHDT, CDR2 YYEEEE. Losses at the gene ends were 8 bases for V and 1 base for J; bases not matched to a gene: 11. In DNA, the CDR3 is TGTGCCAGTCTCAGAGCGGGGAGGGTCCAAGAGACCCAGTACTTC. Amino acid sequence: CASLRAGRVQETQYF.

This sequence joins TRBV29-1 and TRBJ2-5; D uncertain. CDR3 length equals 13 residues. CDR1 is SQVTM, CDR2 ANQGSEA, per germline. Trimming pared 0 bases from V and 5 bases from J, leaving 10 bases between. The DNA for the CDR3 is TGCAGCGTTGAAGATAAAGTACGGGAGACCCAGTACTTC. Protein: CSVEDKVRETQYF. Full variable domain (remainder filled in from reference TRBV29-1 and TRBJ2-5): SAVISQKPSRDICQRGTSLTIQCQVDSQVTMMFWYRQQPGQSLTLIATANQGSEATYESGFVIDKFPISRPNLTFSTLTVSNMSPEDSSIYLCSVEDKVRETQYFGPGTRLLVL.

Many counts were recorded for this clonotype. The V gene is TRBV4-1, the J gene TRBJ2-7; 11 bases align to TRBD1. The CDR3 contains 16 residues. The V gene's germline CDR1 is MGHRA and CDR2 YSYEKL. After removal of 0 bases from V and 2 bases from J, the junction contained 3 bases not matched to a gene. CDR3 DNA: TGCGCCAGCAGCCAAGAGGGGACAGGGGGAACCTACGAGCAGTACTTC. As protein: CASSQEGTGGTYEQYF.

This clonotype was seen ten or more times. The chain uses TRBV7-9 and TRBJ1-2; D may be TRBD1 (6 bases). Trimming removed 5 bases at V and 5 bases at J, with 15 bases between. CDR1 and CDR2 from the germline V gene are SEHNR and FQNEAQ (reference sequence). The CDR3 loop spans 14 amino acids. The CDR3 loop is CASSPSTGAYGYTF. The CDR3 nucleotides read TGTGCCAGCAGCCCTTCGACAGGCGCTTATGGCTACACCTTC. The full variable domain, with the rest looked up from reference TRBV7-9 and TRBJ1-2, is DTGVSQNPRHKITKRGQNVTFRCDPISEHNRLYWYRQTLGQGPEFLTYFQNEAQLEKSRLLSDRFSAERPKGSFSTLEIQRTEQGDSAMYLCASSPSTGAYGYTFGSGTRLTVV.

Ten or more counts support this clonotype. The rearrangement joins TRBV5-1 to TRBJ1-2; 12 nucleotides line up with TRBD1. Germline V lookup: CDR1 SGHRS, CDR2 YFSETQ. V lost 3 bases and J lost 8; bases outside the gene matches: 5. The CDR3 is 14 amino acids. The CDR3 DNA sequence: TGCGCCAGCAGCTCGGGACAGGGGGCGGACGGCTACACCTTC. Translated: CASSSGQGADGYTF.

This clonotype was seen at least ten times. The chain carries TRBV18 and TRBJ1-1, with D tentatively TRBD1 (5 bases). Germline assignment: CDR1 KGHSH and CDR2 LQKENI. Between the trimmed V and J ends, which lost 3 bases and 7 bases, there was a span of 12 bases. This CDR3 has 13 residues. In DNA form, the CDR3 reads TGTGCCAGCTCACCCCGAACAGGAGATGAAGCTTTCTTT. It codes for CASSPRTGDEAFF. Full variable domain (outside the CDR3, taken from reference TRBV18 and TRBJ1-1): NAGVMQNPRHLVRRRGQEARLRCSPMKGHSHVYWYRQLPEEGLKFMVYLQKENIIDESGMPKERFSAEFPKEGPSILRIQQVVRGDSAAYFCASSPRTGDEAFFGQGTRLTVV.

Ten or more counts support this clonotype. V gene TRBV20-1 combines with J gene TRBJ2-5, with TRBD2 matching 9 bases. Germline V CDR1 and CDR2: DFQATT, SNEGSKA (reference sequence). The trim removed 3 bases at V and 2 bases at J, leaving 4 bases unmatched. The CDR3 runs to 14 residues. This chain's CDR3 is CSARPAGGQETQYF. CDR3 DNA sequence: TGCAGTGCTAGGCCAGCGGGGGGACAAGAGACCCAGTACTTC.

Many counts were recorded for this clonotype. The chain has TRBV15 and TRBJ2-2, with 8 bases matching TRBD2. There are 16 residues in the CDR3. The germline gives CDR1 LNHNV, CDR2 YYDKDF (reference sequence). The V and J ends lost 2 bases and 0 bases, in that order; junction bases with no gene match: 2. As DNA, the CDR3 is TGTGCCACCAGCAGATCAGCGGGGGCGAACACCGGGGAGCTGTTTTTT. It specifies CATSRSAGANTGELFF.

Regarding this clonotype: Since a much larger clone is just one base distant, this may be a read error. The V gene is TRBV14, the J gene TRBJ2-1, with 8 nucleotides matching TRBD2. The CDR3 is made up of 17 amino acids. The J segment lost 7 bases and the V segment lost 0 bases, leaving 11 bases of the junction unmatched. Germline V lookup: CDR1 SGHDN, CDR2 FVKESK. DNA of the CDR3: TGTGCCAGCAGCCAAGATTTCCGGGGAATAGCGGGGAATGAGCAGTTCTTC. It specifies CASSQDFRGIAGNEQFF.